This T cell receptor (beta chain) originates from a study of blood T cell repertoires in COVID-19. Study-wide context: Samples representing acute and convalescent COVID-19 were sourced from the United States, Italy and Spain. The analysed material was cDNA or gDNA that came from T cells, B-cell-depleted T cells, or PBMCs.

Germline lookup yields CDR1 MGHRA and CDR2 YSYEKL. V was cut by 3 bases and J by 5 bases, with 19 bases left in between. There are 16 residues in the CDR3. This clone has just a few counts. TCRdb's table, derived via immunoSEQ multiplex PCR, lists solely in-frame clones and lacks some. The sample holds 250,000 to 350,000 clones; approximately 84% are singletons and the top ten take roughly 1.9%. The receptor comes from a woman aged 25-40 years who had recovered from COVID-19. Input material: peripheral blood. The chain has TRBV4-1 and TRBJ1-1; a weak D match, TRBD1 (5 bases). The CDR3 DNA is TGCGCCAGCAGCCATTTTACAGGTTTTGGTTCAACTGAAGCTTTCTTT. This codes for CASSHFTGFGSTEAFF.